These 17 T cell receptor beta chains originate from one sample sequenced in a study of T cells in Graves' hyperthyroidism and ophthalmopathy. RNA transcripts were the template for amplifying TCR beta CDR3 regions. First-round RT-PCR targeting the TCR CDR3 was performed with the HTBI primer set. TCRdb fed the multiplex PCR reads into MiXCR, producing one record per CDR3 protein. The data hold about 480,000 distinct CDR3 sequences, with about 15% observed a single time. The sequenced material came from blood. These receptors were taken from a woman between 18 and 29 years old with Graves' hyperthyroidism.

This clonotype has ten or more counts. The chain carries TRBV20-1 and TRBJ2-5; D ambiguous. CDR1 is DFQATT and CDR2 is SNEGSKA in the germline V gene (reference sequence). Trimming left V 0 bases short and J 2 bases short, with 10 bases between. The CDR3 consists of 14 residues. Here the CDR3 DNA reads TGCAGTGCTAGAGAGGTGACACAGCAAGAGACCCAGTACTTC. This encodes CSAREVTQQETQYF.

A few counts support this clonotype. This chain links TRBV24-1 with TRBJ2-5; 12 bases line up with TRBD2. CDR1 and CDR2 from the germline V gene are KGHDR and SFDVKD. The CDR3 contains 16 residues. V lost 4 bases to trimming and J lost 5 bases; unmatched junction nucleotides: 7. The CDR3 loop is CATSDQTSGSMETQYF. In nucleotides, the CDR3 is TGTGCCACCAGTGACCAGACTAGCGGGAGTATGGAGACCCAGTACTTC.

This clonotype was detected a few times. The chain employs TRBV20-1 and TRBJ1-1; TRBD1 is a possible D gene (6 bases). CDR1 and CDR2 (germline): DFQATT, SNEGSKA (reference sequence). V was shortened by 3 bases and J by 5 bases, with 19 bases between the two germline ends. CDR3 length equals 15 residues. CDR3 sequence: CSASPSMRGETEAFF. The CDR3 DNA follows: TGCAGTGCTAGTCCTTCAATGAGGGGGGAAACTGAAGCTTTCTTT.

This clonotype was seen repeatedly, ten times or more. Here the CDR3 reads CSARASIYLEQFF. The CDR3 coding sequence is TGCAGTGCTAGAGCTTCCATCTATTTGGAGCAGTTCTTC. The rearrangement links TRBV20-1 to TRBJ2-1; no definite D call. V shed 1 base and J shed 10 bases, with 14 bases lying between them. The CDR3 loop spans 13 amino acids. CDR1 DFQATT and CDR2 SNEGSKA come from the germline V gene (reference sequence).

This clonotype came up many times. The rearrangement links TRBV15 to TRBJ1-2; a possible D gene is TRBD1 (5 bases). Trimming took off 8 bases at V and 4 bases at J, with 23 bases between the two ends. The CDR3 has 16 residues. CDR1 is LNHNV and CDR2 is YYDKDF in the germline V gene (reference sequence). The CDR3 loop reads CATHKKSGQLGYGYTF. CDR3 coding DNA: TGTGCCACCCACAAAAAATCAGGGCAGCTCGGCTATGGCTACACCTTC. Looking up the rest from reference TRBV15 and TRBJ1-2 gives the full variable domain: DAMVIQNPRYQVTQFGKPVTLSCSQTLNHNVMYWYQQKSSQAPKLLFHYYDKDFNNEADTPDNFQSRRPNTSFCFLDIRSPGLGDTAMYLCATHKKSGQLGYGYTFGSGTRLTVV.

This clonotype was seen repeatedly, ten times or more. The chain recombines TRBV6-5 with TRBJ2-7; 11 bases are a match to TRBD2. The germline V gene has CDR1 MNHEY and CDR2 SVGAGI. Losses at the gene ends were 2 bases for V and 4 bases for J; bases not matched to a gene: 1. The CDR3 has 14 amino acids. Written as DNA, the CDR3 is TGTGCCAGCAGTTACGGGACTAGCGGATACGAGCAGTACTTC. Its protein is CASSYGTSGYEQYF.

The chain uses TRBV5-6 and TRBJ2-2; no clear D. Trimming stripped 1 base from V and 6 bases from J, with 13 bases between. The CDR3 is made up of 15 amino acids. CDR1 is SGHDT, CDR2 YYEEEE, per germline. DNA for the CDR3: TGTGCCAGCAGCTTGTTTGGTACGCTTTCCGGGGAGCTGTTTTTT. Its translation is CASSLFGTLSGELFF.

In this sample, this clonotype turned up many times. The chain employs TRBV19 and TRBJ1-3; D gene unclear. The CDR3 covers 16 residues. Germline CDR1 and CDR2: LNHDA and SQIVND (reference sequence). V gave up 3 bases and J gave up 0 bases, with 12 bases separating them. The DNA of the CDR3 is TGTGCCAGTAGTATTTCGCGGCAGTACTCTGGAAACACCATATATTTT. This sequence encodes CASSISRQYSGNTIYF.

The sample holds a few counts of this clonotype. In DNA, the CDR3 is TGTGCCAGTATACGGGACAGGGAGCACAATCAGCCCCAGCATTTT. It yields the protein CASIRDREHNQPQHF. V is TRBV19 and J is TRBJ1-5; 9 nucleotides line up with TRBD1. Germline V gene lookup returns CDR1 LNHDA and CDR2 SQIVND (reference sequence). There are 15 residues in the CDR3. The V gene end was trimmed by 7 bases and the J gene end by 3 bases; junction bases not matched to a gene: 7.

This clonotype was recorded many times. V gene TRBV11-2 combines with J gene TRBJ1-2; D gene ambiguous. This CDR3 region has 13 residues. Germline CDR1 and CDR2: SGHAT and FQNNGV. V lost 5 bases and J lost 4, with 11 bases in between. In DNA form, the CDR3 reads TGTGCCAGCAGCCGAGGCACGGTCTATGGCTACACCTTC. This translates into CASSRGTVYGYTF. The full variable domain, its missing parts supplied by reference TRBV11-2 and TRBJ1-2, is EAGVAQSPRYKIIEKRQSVAFWCNPISGHATLYWYQQILGQGPKLLIQFQNNGVVDDSQLPKDRFSAERLKGVDSTLKIQPAKLEDSAVYLCASSRGTVYGYTFGSGTRLTVV.

This clonotype has a handful of counts. The chain couples TRBV19 to TRBJ2-1, with 8 bases lining up with TRBD2. CDR1 LNHDA and CDR2 SQIVND come from the germline V gene (reference sequence). This CDR3 has 15 residues. The junction had 9 bases not matched to a gene; V was cut back by 2 bases and J by 9 bases. CDR3 in amino acids: CASSIPGLGLPEQFF. The CDR3 nucleotides read TGTGCCAGTAGTATACCGGGACTAGGTCTCCCTGAGCAGTTCTTC.

This clonotype was recorded once. This chain links TRBV7-2 with TRBJ1-1; D call uncertain. Trimming took 0 bases from V and 3 from J, leaving 8 bases between them. CDR3 size: 14 residues. Germline-derived CDR1 and CDR2 are SGHTA and FQGNSA. The DNA of the CDR3 is TGTGCCAGCAGCTTAGCCGGGGAGCACACTGAAGCTTTCTTT. Translated: CASSLAGEHTEAFF.

This clonotype was observed many times. The V gene is TRBV5-8, the J gene TRBJ1-2; TRBD1 matches at 7 bases. This CDR3 contains 14 residues. The germline V gene has CDR1 SGHTS and CDR2 YDEGEE. The V gene end was trimmed by 3 bases and the J gene end by 3 bases; junction bases not matched to a gene: 5. The CDR3 region has the DNA TGTGCCAGCAGCTCCACGACAGGGTACTATGGCTACACCTTC. Protein product: CASSSTTGYYGYTF.

This clonotype has a count of ten or more. The chain is built from TRBV4-2 and TRBJ2-3; D not certain. The germline V gene encodes CDR1 LGHNA and CDR2 YNFKEQ. V was trimmed by 2 bases and J by 8 bases, leaving 11 bases between them. The CDR3 sequence is 13 residues long. The CDR3 DNA sequence: TGTGCCAGCAGCCAAACTCTGGCGGCTACGCAGTATTTT. Protein product: CASSQTLAATQYF.

This clonotype has only a few counts. This rearrangement joins TRBV4-2 to TRBJ2-3; D might be TRBD1 (5 bases). V was clipped by 4 bases and J by 2 bases, with 13 bases between them. This CDR3 is 15 amino acids long. CDR1 LGHNA and CDR2 YNFKEQ come from the germline V gene. The CDR3 protein is CASSLIGEDTDTQYF. The CDR3 DNA reads TGTGCCAGCAGCCTAATAGGGGAAGACACAGATACGCAGTATTTT.

The chain combines TRBV7-2 with TRBJ2-1; TRBD1 matches at 10 bases. The CDR3 sequence is 15 residues long. Germline V CDR1 and CDR2: SGHTA, FQGNSA. The junction had 9 bases not matched to a gene; V was cut back by 7 bases and J by 6 bases. This chain's CDR3 is CASKTGGAIGNEQFF. In DNA, the CDR3 is TGTGCCAGCAAGACAGGGGGCGCAATAGGCAATGAGCAGTTCTTC.

The rearrangement joins TRBV7-3 to TRBJ2-2, with TRBD1 identical over 7 bases. V dropped 3 bases and J dropped 6; count of bases not matched to a gene: 4. Germline V gives CDR1 SGHTA, CDR2 FQGTGA. The length of the CDR3 is 14 residues. In DNA form, the CDR3 reads TGTGCCAGCAGCTTCGAGGGGGCATCCGGGGAGCTGTTTTTT. It specifies CASSFEGASGELFF.